A single sample gave rise to the 5 T cell receptor beta chains below, sequenced in a study of cytomegalovirus exposure and HLA in healthy donors (dated by TCRdb to about 2017). The library relied on the immunoSEQ multiplex PCR assay. For the multiplex PCR, a mixture combining 60 forward primers for TCR Vbeta segments and 13 reverse primers for TCR Jbeta segments was used. The source is immuneACCESS, and TCRdb retained only in-frame sequences with V and J called. Part of the clones is not carried over; for the studies checked, unresolved V genes explain less than half of this, and the remainder is unexplained. Counted in this sample were roughly 150,000 clones; roughly three quarters of them appeared once. Of the sample, about 2.2% is held by the ten largest clones. Sequencing was done on a sample of PBMCs. The source of these receptors is a man aged 30 to 39 in good health and CMV-seronegative.

The CDR3 coding sequence is TGTGCCAGCAGTCTTGGGACTAATCATGGGCAGTTCTTC. Its translation: CASSLGTNHGQFF. The genes are TRBV6-6 and TRBJ2-1; TRBD2 agrees at 7 bases. This CDR3 spans 13 amino acids. Germline CDR1 reads MNHNY; CDR2 reads SVGAGI (reference sequence). J lost 12 bases, V lost 5 bases, and 10 bases had no gene match.

The rearrangement joins TRBV28 to TRBJ2-1, with D possibly TRBD2 on 5 matching bases. Trimming pared 7 bases from V and 0 bases from J, leaving 13 bases between. The germline V gene encodes CDR1 MDHEN and CDR2 SYDVKM. This CDR3 contains 15 residues. CDR3 DNA: TGTGCCAGCACCCCAGGAGGCCCCTCCTACAATGAGCAGTTCTTC. This encodes CASTPGGPSYNEQFF.

The chain employs TRBV28 and TRBJ2-7; 7 bases map to TRBD2. The ends lost 4 bases at V and 2 bases at J; junction bases unmatched: 17. The CDR3 is 18 amino acids. Germline CDR1 reads MDHEN; CDR2 reads SYDVKM. CDR3 loop: CASSSSFLGLVVPYEQYF. The CDR3 nucleotides read TGTGCCAGCAGTTCCTCCTTCCTTGGACTAGTAGTACCCTACGAGCAGTACTTC. Complete variable domain (other parts from reference TRBV28 and TRBJ2-7): DVKVTQSSRYLVKRTGEKVFLECVQDMDHENMFWYRQDPGLGLRLIYFSYDVKMKEKGDIPEGYSVSREKKERFSLILESASTNQTSMYLCASSSSFLGLVVPYEQYFGPGTRLTVT.

The J gene is TRBJ1-2, the V gene TRBV19; D is undetermined. The CDR3 totals 11 residues. The V end was cut by 6 bases, the J end by 6 bases, with 8 bases between. CDR1 and CDR2 from the germline V gene are LNHDA and SQIVND (reference sequence). The CDR3 sequence: CASRGGDGYTF. The CDR3 DNA follows: TGTGCCAGTAGGGGAGGAGATGGCTACACCTTC.

This clone was counted only a few times. This sequence joins TRBV7-2 and TRBJ2-1; 14 bases map to TRBD2. The germline V gene encodes CDR1 SGHTA and CDR2 FQGNSA. V lost 3 bases, J lost 7 bases, and 5 bases stayed unmatched. The CDR3 covers 16 residues. The CDR3 DNA sequence: TGTGCCAGCAGCTTCCATGGACTAGCGGGAGGAAATGAGCAGTTCTTC. This encodes CASSFHGLAGGNEQFF.